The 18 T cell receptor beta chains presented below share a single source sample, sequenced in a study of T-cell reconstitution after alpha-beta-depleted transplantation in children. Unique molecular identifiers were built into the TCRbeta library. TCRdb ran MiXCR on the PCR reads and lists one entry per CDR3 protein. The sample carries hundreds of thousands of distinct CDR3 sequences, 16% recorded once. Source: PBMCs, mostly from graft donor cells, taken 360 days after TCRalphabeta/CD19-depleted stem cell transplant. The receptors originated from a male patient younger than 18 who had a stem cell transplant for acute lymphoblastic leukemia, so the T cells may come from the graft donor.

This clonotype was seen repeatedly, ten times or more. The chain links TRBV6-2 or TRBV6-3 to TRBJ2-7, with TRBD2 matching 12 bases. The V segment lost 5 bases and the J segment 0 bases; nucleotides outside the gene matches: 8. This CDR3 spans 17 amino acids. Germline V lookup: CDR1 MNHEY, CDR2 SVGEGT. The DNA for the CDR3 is TGTGCCAGCAGTCTGACTAGCGGGAGATTCGGCTCCTACGAGCAGTACTTC. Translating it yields CASSLTSGRFGSYEQYF.

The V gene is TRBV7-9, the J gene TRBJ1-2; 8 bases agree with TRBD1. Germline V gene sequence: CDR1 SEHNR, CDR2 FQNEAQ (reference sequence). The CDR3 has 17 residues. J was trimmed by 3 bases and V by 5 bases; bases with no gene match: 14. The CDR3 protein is CASSPGGRGLMDYGYTF. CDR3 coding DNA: TGTGCCAGCAGCCCAGGGGGCAGGGGGTTAATGGACTATGGCTACACCTTC. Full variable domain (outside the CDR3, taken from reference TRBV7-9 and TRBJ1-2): DTGVSQNPRHKITKRGQNVTFRCDPISEHNRLYWYRQTLGQGPEFLTYFQNEAQLEKSRLLSDRFSAERPKGSFSTLEIQRTEQGDSAMYLCASSPGGRGLMDYGYTFGSGTRLTVV.

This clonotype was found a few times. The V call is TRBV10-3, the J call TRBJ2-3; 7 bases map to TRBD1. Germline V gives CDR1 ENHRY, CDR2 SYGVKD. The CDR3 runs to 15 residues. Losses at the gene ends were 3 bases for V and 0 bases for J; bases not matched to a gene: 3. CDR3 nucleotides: TGTGCCATCAGTGAAAAGGGGGCCAGCACAGATACGCAGTATTTT. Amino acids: CAISEKGASTDTQYF.

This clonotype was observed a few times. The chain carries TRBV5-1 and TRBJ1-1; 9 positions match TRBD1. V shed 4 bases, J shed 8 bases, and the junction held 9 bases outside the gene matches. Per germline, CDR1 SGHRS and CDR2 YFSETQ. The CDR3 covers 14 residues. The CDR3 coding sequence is TGCGCCAGCAGCGGAACGAACAGGGGGCGAGAAGCTTTCTTT. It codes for CASSGTNRGREAFF.

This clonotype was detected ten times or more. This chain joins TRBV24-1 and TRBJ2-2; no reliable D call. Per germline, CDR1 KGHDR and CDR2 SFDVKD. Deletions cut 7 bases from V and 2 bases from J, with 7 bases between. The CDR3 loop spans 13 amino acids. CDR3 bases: TGTGCCACCAGCGGTATAAACACCGGGGAGCTGTTTTTT. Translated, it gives CATSGINTGELFF.

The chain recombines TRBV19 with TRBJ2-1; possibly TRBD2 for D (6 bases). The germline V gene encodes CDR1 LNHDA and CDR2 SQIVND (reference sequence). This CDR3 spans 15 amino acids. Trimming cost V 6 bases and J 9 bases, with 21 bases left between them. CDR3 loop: CASSPPGLGRGEQFF. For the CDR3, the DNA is TGTGCCAGTAGCCCTCCAGGGCTGGGGCGGGGTGAGCAGTTCTTC.

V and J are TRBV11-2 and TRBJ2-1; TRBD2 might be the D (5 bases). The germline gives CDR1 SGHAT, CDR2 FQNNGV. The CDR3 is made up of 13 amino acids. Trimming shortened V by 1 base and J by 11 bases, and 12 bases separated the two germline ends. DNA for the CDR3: TGTGCCAGCAGCTTAGTCTTCCGAGGGAAGCAGTTCTTC. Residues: CASSLVFRGKQFF.

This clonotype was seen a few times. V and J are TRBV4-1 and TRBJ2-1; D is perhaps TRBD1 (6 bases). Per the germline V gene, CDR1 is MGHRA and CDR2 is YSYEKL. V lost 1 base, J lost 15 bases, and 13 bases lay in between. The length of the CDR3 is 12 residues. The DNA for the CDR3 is TGCGCCAGCAGCCAAGGAGCAGGGGTTCGGTTCTTC. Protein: CASSQGAGVRFF.

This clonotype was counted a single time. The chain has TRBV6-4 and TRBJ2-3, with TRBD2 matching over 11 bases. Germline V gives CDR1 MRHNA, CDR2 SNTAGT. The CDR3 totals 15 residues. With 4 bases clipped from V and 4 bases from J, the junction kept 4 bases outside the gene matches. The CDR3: CASSAYSGRADTQYF. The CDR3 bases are TGTGCCAGCAGTGCGTATAGCGGGAGGGCAGATACGCAGTATTTT.

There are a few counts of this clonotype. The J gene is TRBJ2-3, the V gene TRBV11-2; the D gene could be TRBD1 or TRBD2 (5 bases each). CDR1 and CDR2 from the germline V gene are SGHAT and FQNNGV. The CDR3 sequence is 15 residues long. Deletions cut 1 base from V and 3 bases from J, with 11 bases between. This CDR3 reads CASSLGGTYTDTQYF. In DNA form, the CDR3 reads TGTGCCAGCAGCTTAGGTGGGACCTATACAGATACGCAGTATTTT.

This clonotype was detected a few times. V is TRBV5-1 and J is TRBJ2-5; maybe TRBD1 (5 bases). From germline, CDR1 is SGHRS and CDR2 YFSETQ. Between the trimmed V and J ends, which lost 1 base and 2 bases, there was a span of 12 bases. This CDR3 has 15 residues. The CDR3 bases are TGCGCCAGCAGCTTGCAGGGTAGGACGCAAGAGACCCAGTACTTC. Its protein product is CASSLQGRTQETQYF.

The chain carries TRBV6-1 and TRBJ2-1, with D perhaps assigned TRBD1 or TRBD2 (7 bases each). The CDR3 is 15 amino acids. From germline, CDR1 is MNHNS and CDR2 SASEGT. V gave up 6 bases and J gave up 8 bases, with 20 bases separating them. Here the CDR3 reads CASRAGTALDHEQFF. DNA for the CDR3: TGTGCCAGCAGAGCGGGGACAGCCCTAGACCATGAGCAGTTCTTC.

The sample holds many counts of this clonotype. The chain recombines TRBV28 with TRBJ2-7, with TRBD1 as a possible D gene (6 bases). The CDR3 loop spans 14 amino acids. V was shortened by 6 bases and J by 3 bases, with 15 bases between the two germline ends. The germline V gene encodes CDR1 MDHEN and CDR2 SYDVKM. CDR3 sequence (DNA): TGTGCCAGCAGAACCGGGACACTTTTCTACGAGCAGTACTTC. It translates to CASRTGTLFYEQYF.

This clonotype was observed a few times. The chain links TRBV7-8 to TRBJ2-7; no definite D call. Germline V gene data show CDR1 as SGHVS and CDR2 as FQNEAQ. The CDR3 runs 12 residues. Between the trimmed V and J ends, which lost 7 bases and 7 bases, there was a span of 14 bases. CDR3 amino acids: CASTRTFREQYF. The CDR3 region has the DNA TGTGCCAGCACCCGGACCTTCCGGGAGCAGTACTTC. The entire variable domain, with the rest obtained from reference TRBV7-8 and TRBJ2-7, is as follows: GAGVSQSPRYKVAKRGQDVALRCDPISGHVSLFWYQQALGQGPEFLTYFQNEAQLDKSGLPSDRFFAERPEGSVSTLKIQRTQQEDSAVYLCASTRTFREQYFGPGTRLTVT.

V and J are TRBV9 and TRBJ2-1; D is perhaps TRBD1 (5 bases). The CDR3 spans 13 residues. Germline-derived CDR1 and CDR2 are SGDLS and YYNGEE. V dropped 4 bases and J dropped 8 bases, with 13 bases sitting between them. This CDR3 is CASSTLGVDEQFF. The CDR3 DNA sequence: TGTGCCAGCAGCACCTTAGGGGTGGATGAGCAGTTCTTC.

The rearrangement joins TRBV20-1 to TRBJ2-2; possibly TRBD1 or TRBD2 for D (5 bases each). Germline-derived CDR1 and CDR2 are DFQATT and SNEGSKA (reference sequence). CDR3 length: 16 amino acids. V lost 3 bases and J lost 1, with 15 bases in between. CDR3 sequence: CSASIPGAGNTGELFF. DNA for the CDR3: TGCAGTGCTAGTATTCCCGGGGCAGGGAACACCGGGGAGCTGTTTTTT.

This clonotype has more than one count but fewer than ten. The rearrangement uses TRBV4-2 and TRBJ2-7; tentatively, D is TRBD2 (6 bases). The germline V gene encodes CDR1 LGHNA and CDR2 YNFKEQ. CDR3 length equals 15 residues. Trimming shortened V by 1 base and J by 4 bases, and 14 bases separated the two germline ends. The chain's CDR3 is CASSQVGLRIYEQYF. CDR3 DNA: TGTGCCAGCAGCCAAGTGGGACTGCGGATTTACGAGCAGTACTTC.

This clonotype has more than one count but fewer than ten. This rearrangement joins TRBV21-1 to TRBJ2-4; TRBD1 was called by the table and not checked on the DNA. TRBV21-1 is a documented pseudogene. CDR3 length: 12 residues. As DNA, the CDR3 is TGTGCCAGCACCCTCAGGGGGAACATTCAGTACTTC. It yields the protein CASTLRGNIQYF.